This T cell receptor beta chain was found in a study of blood T cell repertoires in COVID-19 (dated by TCRdb to the early 2020s). For the study in its entirety: Samples covering the acute and convalescent phases of COVID-19 were provided by collaborators in the United States, Italy and Spain. The material from the prospective study consisted of cDNA or gDNA derived from T cells, B-cell-depleted T cells, or PBMCs. The dataset comprised deeply sampled blood TCRbeta repertoires from subjects exposed to, actively infected with, or recovered from COVID-19. The repertoires were released in a freely available public database intended as a resource for research on the immune response to SARS-CoV-2. Samples were obtained from the ongoing ImmuneRACE study (first 160 participants) and from 1,254 subjects provided by 6 global collaborators. Nearly every sample came with metadata listing a de-identified subject ID, COVID-19 status, age in years and sex. Where HLA class I and class II types were available, the types were taken from metadata supplied by the sample provider, not from assay-based typing. On the study overall, not on this receptor specifically: The quantity of clinical and demographic metadata differed by source and by participant and was supplied without curation.

TCRbeta CDR3 regions were amplified from genomic DNA using the immunoSEQ Assay, a bias-controlled multiplex PCR. Per the source publication's procedure: The number of nucleated cells in each sample was estimated by amplification of reference gene primers within the assay. To quantify the absolute abundance of each unique TCRbeta CDR3 rearrangement, sequence reads were collapsed and filtered. Productive Simpson clonality was computed per sample as the square root of Simpson's diversity index over productive rearrangements. This is the immuneACCESS table as TCRdb keeps it, with only in-frame sequences that have V and J called. A part of the clones is gone; compared with another copy, unresolved V genes explain less than half, and the rest is unexplained. V, J and clone size are those of that table, while D and trimming were read from the DNA. This sample has 60,000 to 65,000 clones in its table, and 55% to 80% of those were observed once. Roughly 5% of the sample is held by the ten biggest clonotypes.

Including cysteine and phenylalanine, the CDR3 has 16 amino acids. Only CDR3 DNA remains: 48 bases, in frame from the first base. Clipping removes 5 bases from V and 0 bases from J, with 6 as the unmatched junction base count. The germline V gene (reference sequence) gives CDR1 as LGHDT and CDR2 as YNNKEL. Points on this clone: Its antigen is currently not known. No clone much larger than this one lies a single base away; base qualities are absent.

One collaborating source in Seattle enrolled patients while the patients were actively infected and followed the patients over time throughout the course of disease. The collaborating institutions used their own protocols to collect whole blood in K2EDTA tubes. For TCRbeta analysis, collaborator samples were shipped as frozen whole blood, as isolated PBMCs, or as DNA extracted from either sample type. This clonotype originated in a woman aged 70-85 years with COVID-19, enrolled during active disease. Recombination connected TRBV3-1 (or the pseudogene TRBV3-2) to TRBJ2-3; 9 nucleotides in the junction match TRBD2. Material: peripheral blood. The CDR3 amino acid sequence is: CASSFLSGGSTDTQYF. The sequenced DNA: TGTGCCAGCAGCTTCCTAAGCGGGGGGAGCACAGATACGCAGTATTTT.